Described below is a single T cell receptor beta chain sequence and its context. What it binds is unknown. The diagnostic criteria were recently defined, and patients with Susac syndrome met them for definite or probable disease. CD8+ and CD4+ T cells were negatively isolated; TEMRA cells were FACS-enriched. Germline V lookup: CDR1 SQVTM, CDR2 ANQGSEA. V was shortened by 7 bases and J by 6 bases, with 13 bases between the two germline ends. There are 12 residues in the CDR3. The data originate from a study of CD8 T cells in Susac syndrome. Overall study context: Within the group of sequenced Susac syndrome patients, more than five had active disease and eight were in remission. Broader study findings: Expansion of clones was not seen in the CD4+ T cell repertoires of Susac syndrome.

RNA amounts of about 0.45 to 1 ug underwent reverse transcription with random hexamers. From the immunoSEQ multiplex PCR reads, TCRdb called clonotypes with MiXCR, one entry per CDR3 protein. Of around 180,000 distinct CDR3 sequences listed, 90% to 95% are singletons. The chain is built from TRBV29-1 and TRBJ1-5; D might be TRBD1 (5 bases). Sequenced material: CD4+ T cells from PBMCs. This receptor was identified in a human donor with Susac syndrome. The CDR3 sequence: CSAGEAGQPQHF. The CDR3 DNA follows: TGCAGCGCGGGGGAGGCGGGTCAGCCCCAGCATTTT.